The clone carrying this T cell receptor beta chain appeared a few times. Its antigen is unidentified. Relative to the germline gene, one junction end is altered; a read error may explain this. These patients, aged 18 to 65, had recently diagnosed hyperthyroidism lasting under 2 months. The source of the sample is a study of T cells in Graves' hyperthyroidism and ophthalmopathy. Across the whole study: Peripheral blood was collected at initial diagnosis, before any treatment. General observations from the study: Blood also showed most of the thyroid clonotypes that were expanded above 0.001.

TCR beta CDR3 sequences were amplified from RNA transcripts. First-round RT-PCR of the TCR CDR3 relied on the HTBI primer set. TCRdb fed the multiplex PCR reads into MiXCR, producing one record per CDR3 protein. The data hold hundreds of thousands of distinct CDR3 sequences, with 16% observed a single time. From germline, CDR1 is SNHLY and CDR2 FYNNEI. The CDR3 length is 13 residues. The TCR sequence derives from a young woman with Graves' hyperthyroidism. The chain uses TRBV2 and TRBJ2-3, with 8 nucleotides matching TRBD1. The specimen sequenced was blood. CDR3: CASDRGDTVTQYF. In DNA form, the CDR3 reads TGTGCCAGCGACAGGGGTGATACAGTTACGCAGTATTTT.